Below are 19 T cell receptor beta chains sequenced from a single sample in a study of blood T cell repertoires in COVID-19. Sequenced by immunoSEQ multiplex PCR; TCRdb stores in-frame clones only, minus some. The data contain a few hundred thousand clones, 86% of them singletons. Sample: peripheral blood. These receptors were collected from a woman between 50 and 59 years old with acute or convalescent COVID-19.

The chain employs TRBV6-4 and TRBJ2-7, with 14 bases that match TRBD2. Germline V gene sequence: CDR1 MRHNA, CDR2 SNTAGT. This CDR3 comprises 16 residues. Losses at the gene ends were 6 bases for V and 4 bases for J; bases not matched to a gene: 8. The CDR3 spells CASRSGTSGSRYEQYF. In DNA, the CDR3 is TGTGCCAGCAGATCAGGGACTAGCGGGAGCCGTTACGAGCAGTACTTC.

For the CDR3, the DNA is TGTGCCAGTAGTATAGACCCTCGATGGGGGGACACTGAAGCTTTCTTT. It codes for CASSIDPRWGDTEAFF. This chain links TRBV19 with TRBJ1-1; D may be TRBD1 (5 bases). V lost 0 bases, J lost 3 bases, and 14 bases lay in between. Germline V gene sequence: CDR1 LNHDA, CDR2 SQIVND (reference sequence). The CDR3 covers 16 residues.

The rearrangement links TRBV30 to TRBJ1-6; the D is unclear. The V end lost 1 base, the J end lost 13 bases, and 11 bases lay between the germline ends. CDR1 and CDR2 (germline): GTSNPN, SVGIG (reference sequence). The CDR3 length is 12 residues. The CDR3 bases are TGTGCCTGGAGTGCTACAATGGGCCCCCTCCACTTT. Amino acids: CAWSATMGPLHF.

This clone appeared a few times. V usage is TRBV7-9 and J usage is TRBJ1-1; D possibly corresponds to TRBD1 (6 bases). Germline CDR1 reads SEHNR; CDR2 reads FQNEAQ (reference sequence). This CDR3 has 14 amino acids. The V end was cut by 3 bases, the J end by 4 bases, with 12 bases between. DNA of the CDR3: TGTGCCAGCAGCTTGCAGGGGACGGCCACTGAAGCTTTCTTT. Protein: CASSLQGTATEAFF.

J is TRBJ2-7 and V is TRBV7-2; 7 bases line up with TRBD1. CDR1 SGHTA and CDR2 FQGNSA come from the germline V gene. The CDR3 has 14 residues. J gave up 2 bases and V 1 base, and 2 bases lay outside the gene matches. This CDR3 is CASSLEGGPYEQYF. The CDR3 DNA reads TGTGCCAGCAGCTTAGAAGGGGGCCCCTACGAGCAGTACTTC.

Details on this clone: At the DNA level, this CDR3 is encoded by other sequences in the same sample as well. The chain is built from TRBV20-1 and TRBJ2-3; no clear D gene. Germline CDR1 reads DFQATT; CDR2 reads SNEGSKA (reference sequence). The CDR3 covers 13 residues. Trimming cost V 3 bases and J 1 base, with 8 bases left between them. CDR3 residues: CSASRQGTDTQYF. The DNA of the CDR3 is TGCAGTGCTAGTCGGCAGGGCACAGATACGCAGTATTTT.

This rearrangement joins TRBV7-9 to TRBJ2-5; no reliable D call. This CDR3 has 14 amino acids. V lost 3 bases, J lost 2 bases, and 10 bases lay in between. Germline lookup yields CDR1 SEHNR and CDR2 FQNEAQ (reference sequence). The CDR3 DNA is TGTGCCAGCAGCTTGTCTGACTCACAAGAGACCCAGTACTTC. Its protein is CASSLSDSQETQYF.

The J gene is TRBJ2-1, the V gene TRBV5-1; tentative D call: TRBD2 (7 bases). This CDR3 has 15 amino acids. Germline CDR1 SGHRS, CDR2 YFSETQ. V was cut by 6 bases and J by 4 bases, with 17 bases left in between. CDR3 protein: CASTPGGRGYNEQFF. The CDR3 nucleotides are TGCGCCAGCACCCCGGGAGGCAGGGGTTACAATGAGCAGTTCTTC.

The CDR3 loop is CASSSSLREETQYF. CDR3 nucleotides: TGTGCCAGCAGCTCATCCTTGCGGGAGGAGACCCAGTACTTC. This rearrangement joins TRBV5-4 to TRBJ2-5; 7 bases map to TRBD2. J was trimmed by 5 bases and V by 3 bases; bases with no gene match: 7. Germline V gives CDR1 SGHNT, CDR2 YYREEE (reference sequence). The CDR3 consists of 14 residues.

The chain joins TRBV3-1 (or the pseudogene TRBV3-2) to TRBJ2-1; tentative D call: TRBD2 (5 bases). V was trimmed by 4 bases and J by 6 bases, leaving 13 bases between them. This CDR3 contains 14 residues. Germline CDR1 LGHDT, CDR2 YNNKEL (reference sequence). The CDR3 reads CASSPVWAGNEQFF. DNA of the CDR3: TGTGCCAGCAGCCCCGTGTGGGCGGGCAATGAGCAGTTCTTC.

V and J are TRBV7-2 and TRBJ1-1; D is possibly TRBD1 (5 bases). This CDR3 is built from 13 residues. Looked up from germline, CDR1 is SGHTA and CDR2 is FQGNSA. V was shortened by 5 bases and J by 10 bases, with 17 bases between the two germline ends. The CDR3 DNA reads as TGTGCCAGCAGCCGCACAGGTTCCCAGTTAGCTTTCTTT. This translates into CASSRTGSQLAFF.

Written as DNA, the CDR3 is TGTGCCAGCTCTCTCGGACAGGGTTCGCTTGGTTATGGCTACACCTTC. This sequence encodes CASSLGQGSLGYGYTF. This chain links TRBV18 with TRBJ1-2; 8 bases map to TRBD1. V shed 6 bases, J shed 5 bases, and the junction held 14 bases outside the gene matches. This CDR3 has 16 residues. Germline V gives CDR1 KGHSH, CDR2 LQKENI.

J is TRBJ1-1 and V is TRBV29-1; 8 nucleotides align to TRBD1. V trimming: 6 bases; J trimming: 2 bases; junction bases outside the gene matches: 8. The CDR3 consists of 14 residues. CDR1 and CDR2 (germline): SQVTM, ANQGSEA. CDR3 sequence reads: CSVQTGAGNTEAFF. CDR3 nucleotide sequence: TGCAGCGTCCAGACAGGGGCGGGTAACACTGAAGCTTTCTTT.

The J gene is TRBJ2-7, the V gene TRBV29-1; no definite D call. V gave up 4 bases and J gave up 4 bases, with 14 bases separating them. The CDR3 runs 13 residues. Germline V gene lookup returns CDR1 SQVTM and CDR2 ANQGSEA. CDR3 sequence: CSVGSSLWYEQYF. The CDR3 DNA sequence: TGCAGCGTTGGTTCCAGTCTGTGGTACGAGCAGTACTTC.

This sequence joins TRBV29-1 and TRBJ1-1; D gene unclear. Trimming pared 4 bases from V and 6 bases from J, leaving 15 bases between. CDR1 is SQVTM, CDR2 ANQGSEA, per germline. The CDR3 contains 13 residues. The CDR3, as DNA: TGCAGCGTTGGTACCGACTGGGTACCTGAAGCTTTCTTT. It translates to CSVGTDWVPEAFF.

The chain joins TRBV5-4 to TRBJ2-5, with a weak D call TRBD1 (6 bases). This CDR3 spans 14 amino acids. Between the trimmed V and J ends, which lost 3 bases and 2 bases, there was a span of 11 bases. CDR1 and CDR2 (germline): SGHNT, YYREEE (reference sequence). CDR3 residues: CASSYDRHQETQYF. CDR3 in DNA: TGTGCCAGCAGCTACGACAGGCATCAAGAGACCCAGTACTTC.

This chain links TRBV10-3 with TRBJ2-1; 7 bases map to TRBD2. Trimming removed 0 bases from V and 8 bases from J; junction bases left unmatched: 7. CDR1 is ENHRY, CDR2 SYGVKD, per germline. The CDR3 runs 15 residues. CDR3 loop: CAISESWTSFYEQFF. CDR3 DNA: TGTGCCATCAGTGAGTCTTGGACTAGTTTCTATGAGCAGTTCTTC.

The table lists this clone with a few counts. V usage is TRBV11-3 and J usage is TRBJ2-1, with 11 bases aligning to TRBD2. Germline CDR1 is SGHNT and CDR2 is YENEEA. The CDR3 contains 17 residues. The V gene end was trimmed by 0 bases and the J gene end by 9 bases; junction bases not matched to a gene: 10. CDR3 coding DNA: TGTGCCAGCAGCTTAGATTCACTAGCGGGAGTCAGTGCTGAGCAGTTCTTC. Amino acids: CASSLDSLAGVSAEQFF.

The V call is TRBV20-1, the J call TRBJ2-3; 8 positions match TRBD2. The CDR3 extends over 15 amino acids. The junction had 12 bases not matched to a gene; V was cut back by 3 bases and J by 7 bases. Germline assignment: CDR1 DFQATT and CDR2 SNEGSKA (reference sequence). The CDR3 here is CSASTPTSGSNTQYF. The CDR3, as DNA: TGCAGTGCTAGTACCCCGACCAGCGGGAGCAATACGCAGTATTTT.